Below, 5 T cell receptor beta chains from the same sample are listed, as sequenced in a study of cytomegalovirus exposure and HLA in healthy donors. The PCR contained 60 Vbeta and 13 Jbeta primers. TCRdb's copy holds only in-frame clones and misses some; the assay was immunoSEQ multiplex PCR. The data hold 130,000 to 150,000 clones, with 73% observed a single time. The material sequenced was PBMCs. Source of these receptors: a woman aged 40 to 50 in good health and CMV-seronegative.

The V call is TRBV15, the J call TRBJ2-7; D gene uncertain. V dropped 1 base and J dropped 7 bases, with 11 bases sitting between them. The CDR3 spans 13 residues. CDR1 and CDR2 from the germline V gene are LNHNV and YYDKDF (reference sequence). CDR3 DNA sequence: TGTGCCACCAGCAGAGGGGGTATGAGGGAGCAGTACGTC. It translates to CATSRGGMREQYV.

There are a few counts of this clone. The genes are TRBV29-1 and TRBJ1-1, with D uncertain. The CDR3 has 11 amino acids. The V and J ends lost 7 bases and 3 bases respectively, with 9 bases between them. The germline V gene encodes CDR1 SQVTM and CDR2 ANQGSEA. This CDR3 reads CSASPDTEAFF. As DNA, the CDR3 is TGCAGCGCCTCCCCTGACACTGAAGCTTTCTTT. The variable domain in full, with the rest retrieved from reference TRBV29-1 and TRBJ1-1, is SAVISQKPSRDICQRGTSLTIQCQVDSQVTMMFWYRQQPGQSLTLIATANQGSEATYESGFVIDKFPISRPNLTFSTLTVSNMSPEDSSIYLCSASPDTEAFFGQGTRLTVV.

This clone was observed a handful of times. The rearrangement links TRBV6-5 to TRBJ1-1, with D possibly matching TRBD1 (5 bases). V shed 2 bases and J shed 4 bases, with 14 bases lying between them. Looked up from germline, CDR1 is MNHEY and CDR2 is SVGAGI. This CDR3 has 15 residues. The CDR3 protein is CASSYVQGYGTEAFF. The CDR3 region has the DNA TGTGCCAGCAGTTACGTGCAGGGTTATGGCACTGAAGCTTTCTTT.

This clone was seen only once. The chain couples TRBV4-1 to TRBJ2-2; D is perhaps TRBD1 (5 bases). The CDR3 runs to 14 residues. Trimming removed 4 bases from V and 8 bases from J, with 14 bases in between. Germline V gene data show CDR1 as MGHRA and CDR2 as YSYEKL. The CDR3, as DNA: TGCGCCAGCAGCCGTATAGGGGATGAGGGGGAGCTGTTTTTT. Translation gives CASSRIGDEGELFF.

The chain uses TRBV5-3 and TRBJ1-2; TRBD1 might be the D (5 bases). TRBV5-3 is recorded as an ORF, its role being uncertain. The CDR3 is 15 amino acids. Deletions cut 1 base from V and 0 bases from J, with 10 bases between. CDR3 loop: CARSLSGMANYGYTF. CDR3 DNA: TGTGCCAGAAGCTTGTCAGGGATGGCTAACTATGGCTACACCTTC.